Each of the 24 T cell receptor beta chains below was sequenced from the same sample in a study of blood T cell repertoires in COVID-19. TCRdb's copy holds only in-frame clones and misses some; the assay was immunoSEQ multiplex PCR. The table shows 250,000 to 300,000 clones, with 85% to 90% occurring only once. The sample consisted of PBMCs or T cells enriched from blood (not recorded which). The receptor set was obtained from a woman aged 50 to 65 who had been exposed to COVID-19.

The chain links TRBV18 to TRBJ1-1, with D possibly TRBD1 on 5 matching bases. The CDR3 covers 14 residues. Germline V CDR1 and CDR2: KGHSH, LQKENI. The germline V and J ends were trimmed by 3 bases and 4 bases, with 12 bases remaining between them. In DNA, the CDR3 is TGTGCCAGCTCACCGGCGACAGATTCCACTGAAGCTTTCTTT. Protein: CASSPATDSTEAFF.

The chain combines TRBV5-1 with TRBJ2-2, with a tentative D call TRBD2 (5 bases). Per germline, CDR1 SGHRS and CDR2 YFSETQ. The CDR3 is made up of 16 amino acids. V was cut by 0 bases and J by 4 bases, with 13 bases left in between. The CDR3 DNA is TGCGCCAGCAGCTTGGCCGTGCTAGCCTCCACCGGGGAGCTGTTTTTT. As protein: CASSLAVLASTGELFF.

A single count supports this clone. CDR3 loop: CASSHDRSGQETQYF. The CDR3 nucleotides are TGTGCCAGCTCACACGACAGGTCGGGGCAAGAGACCCAGTACTTC. This chain uses TRBV18 with TRBJ2-5; TRBD1 might be the D (6 bases). CDR1 and CDR2 from the germline V gene are KGHSH and LQKENI. V lost 4 bases to trimming and J lost 2 bases, with 14 bases between them. There are 15 residues in the CDR3.

The chain carries TRBV28 and TRBJ2-5, with D hard to call. V was pared by 6 bases and J by 5 bases, with 13 bases between. The germline CDR1 and CDR2 sequences are MDHEN and SYDVKM. The CDR3 totals 13 residues. CDR3 DNA: TGTGCCAGCAGCCGTACTCGGTCCGAGACCCAGTACTTC. Amino acids: CASSRTRSETQYF.

The chain carries TRBV4-1 and TRBJ2-7; 7 nucleotides match TRBD2. Germline assignment: CDR1 MGHRA and CDR2 YSYEKL. The junction had 10 bases not matched to a gene; V was cut back by 1 base and J by 4 bases. This CDR3 spans 16 amino acids. Written as DNA, the CDR3 is TGCGCCAGCAGCCAAGCGGGCGTCCGGGGAGGGTACGAGCAGTACTTC. This encodes CASSQAGVRGGYEQYF.

The chain employs TRBV3-1 (or the pseudogene TRBV3-2) and TRBJ2-3; D is ambiguous. Germline CDR1 LGHDT, CDR2 YNNKEL (reference sequence). The CDR3 runs to 12 residues. V was cut by 4 bases and J by 2 bases, with 4 bases left in between. The CDR3 sequence is CASSPFTDTQYF. CDR3 sequence (DNA): TGTGCCAGCAGCCCTTTCACAGATACGCAGTATTTT.

This rearrangement joins TRBV6-5 to TRBJ2-5, with 9 bases fitting TRBD2. The V gene's germline CDR1 is MNHEY and CDR2 SVGAGI. The CDR3 runs to 15 residues. V trimming: 0 bases; J trimming: 5 bases; junction bases outside the gene matches: 4. The CDR3 DNA reads as TGTGCCAGCAGTTACTCGCCTAGCGGGGTTGAGACCCAGTACTTC. Translation gives CASSYSPSGVETQYF.

The chain has TRBV19 and TRBJ2-5; TRBD1 aligns across 12 bases. The germline V gene encodes CDR1 LNHDA and CDR2 SQIVND (reference sequence). The CDR3 length is 16 residues. The V gene end was trimmed by 6 bases and the J gene end by 5 bases; junction bases not matched to a gene: 10. CDR3 region: CASSESGTGGSETQYF. The CDR3 DNA sequence: TGTGCCAGTAGCGAATCCGGGACAGGGGGCTCGGAGACCCAGTACTTC.

The V call is TRBV19, the J call TRBJ2-6; no definite D call. The V and J ends lost 6 bases and 4 bases respectively, with 22 bases between them. Germline assignment: CDR1 LNHDA and CDR2 SQIVND (reference sequence). The CDR3 extends over 18 amino acids. CDR3 coding DNA: TGTGCCAGTAGATTGGGCCCCGACGGTCCTTCGGGGGCCAACGTCCTGACTTTC. Its translation: CASRLGPDGPSGANVLTF.

The genes are TRBV7-9 and TRBJ2-5; 7 nucleotides agree with TRBD1. CDR1 and CDR2 from the germline V gene are SEHNR and FQNEAQ (reference sequence). Unmatched junction bases numbered 10, after V lost 2 bases and J lost 4 bases. The CDR3 has 16 amino acids. Here the CDR3 DNA reads TGTGCCAGCAGCTTATACCCAGGGGGTTCCGGAGAGACCCAGTACTTC. This gives the protein CASSLYPGGSGETQYF.

The gene calls are TRBV18 and TRBJ1-1, with 7 nucleotides matching TRBD1. Germline assignment: CDR1 KGHSH and CDR2 LQKENI. The junction had 9 bases not matched to a gene; V was cut back by 5 bases and J by 3 bases. This CDR3 has 15 amino acids. CDR3 residues: CASSSYRGRYTEAFF. CDR3 in DNA: TGTGCCAGCTCATCCTACAGGGGTAGGTACACTGAAGCTTTCTTT.

CDR3 sequence (DNA): TGTGCCAGCAGCTTAGTTGGTCAGGCCGGGGAGCTGTTTTTT. Its protein is CASSLVGQAGELFF. The chain carries TRBV5-6 and TRBJ2-2; D remains unclear. Germline assignment: CDR1 SGHDT and CDR2 YYEEEE. V was cut by 2 bases and J by 6 bases, with 11 bases left in between. The CDR3 spans 14 residues.

V usage is TRBV6-5 and J usage is TRBJ1-5, with D perhaps matching TRBD1 (6 bases). Trimming shortened V by 6 bases and J by 1 base, and 13 bases separated the two germline ends. Looked up from germline, CDR1 is MNHEY and CDR2 is SVGAGI. This CDR3 has 15 residues. The CDR3 loop is CASRQGFTSNQPQHF. The CDR3 DNA follows: TGTGCCAGCAGACAGGGTTTTACGAGCAATCAGCCCCAGCATTTT.

The gene calls are TRBV11-2 and TRBJ2-5; possibly TRBD2 for D (7 bases). This CDR3 is 14 amino acids long. Germline V gene lookup returns CDR1 SGHAT and CDR2 FQNNGV. V lost 5 bases and J 4 bases, leaving 14 bases between the germline ends. CDR3 in DNA: TGTGCCAGCAGCCTAGGGGGGGGAGGAGAGACCCAGTACTTC. It specifies CASSLGGGGETQYF.

This clone showed up just a few times. The chain joins TRBV7-9 to TRBJ1-2, with D hard to call. The length of the CDR3 is 13 residues. V was clipped by 1 base and J by 4 bases, with 7 bases between them. Germline lookup yields CDR1 SEHNR and CDR2 FQNEAQ (reference sequence). DNA of the CDR3: TGTGCCAGCAGCTTAGATTGGAGCTATGGCTACACCTTC. It translates to CASSLDWSYGYTF. The full variable domain, completed using reference TRBV7-9 and TRBJ1-2, is DTGVSQNPRHKITKRGQNVTFRCDPISEHNRLYWYRQTLGQGPEFLTYFQNEAQLEKSRLLSDRFSAERPKGSFSTLEIQRTEQGDSAMYLCASSLDWSYGYTFGSGTRLTVV.

The count of this clone is one. The gene calls are TRBV30 and TRBJ1-1; D not resolved. The V and J ends lost 5 bases and 2 bases respectively, with 6 bases between them. Germline V gene sequence: CDR1 GTSNPN, CDR2 SVGIG (reference sequence). The CDR3 contains 11 residues. The CDR3 loop is CAWETNTEAFF. The CDR3 DNA reads as TGTGCCTGGGAGACTAACACTGAAGCTTTCTTT.

The gene calls are TRBV25-1 and TRBJ1-5; D is perhaps TRBD1 (5 bases). The V end lost 6 bases, the J end lost 4 bases, and 10 bases lay between the germline ends. Germline CDR1 reads MGHDK; CDR2 reads SYGVNS. The CDR3 is 13 residues long. The CDR3 bases are TGTGCCAGCAGGGCAGGGCCAAATCAGCCCCAGCATTTT. Protein product: CASRAGPNQPQHF.

The DNA of the CDR3 is TGTGCCAGCAGCACCTCCCTAGGGGACTATGGCTACACCTTC. Protein sequence: CASSTSLGDYGYTF. The chain recombines TRBV5-5 with TRBJ1-2; maybe TRBD1 (5 bases). Germline-derived CDR1 and CDR2 are SGHKS and YYEKEE (reference sequence). The CDR3 is 14 amino acids. V lost 4 bases and J 3 bases, leaving 13 bases between the germline ends. The full variable domain, its missing parts supplied by reference TRBV5-5 and TRBJ1-2, is DAGVTQSPTHLIKTRGQQVTLRCSPISGHKSVSWYQQVLGQGPQFIFQYYEKEERGRGNFPDRFSARQFPNYSSELNVNALLLGDSALYLCASSTSLGDYGYTFGSGTRLTVV.

The V and J genes are TRBV18 and TRBJ1-5; the match to TRBD1 covers 8 bases. The germline gives CDR1 KGHSH, CDR2 LQKENI. The V segment lost 6 bases and the J segment 4 bases; nucleotides outside the gene matches: 14. The CDR3 is made up of 17 amino acids. The CDR3 here is CASSHSGTGGANQPQHF. The CDR3 nucleotides are TGTGCCAGCTCTCACAGCGGTACAGGGGGGGCGAATCAGCCCCAGCATTTT.

The chain is built from TRBV27 and TRBJ1-5; D may be TRBD1 (5 bases). Trimming removed 6 bases at V and 0 bases at J, with 9 bases between. The CDR3 spans 14 residues. From germline, CDR1 is MNHEY and CDR2 SMNVEV (reference sequence). CDR3 region: CASRGDFSNQPQHF. DNA for the CDR3: TGTGCCAGCAGAGGGGACTTTAGCAATCAGCCCCAGCATTTT.

The chain joins TRBV28 to TRBJ1-1, with D possibly being TRBD1 (6 bases). Germline V CDR1 and CDR2: MDHEN, SYDVKM. This CDR3 spans 17 amino acids. V was shortened by 3 bases and J by 4 bases, with 21 bases between the two germline ends. The CDR3 loop is CASSLGAVWGGATEAFF. The CDR3 nucleotides are TGTGCCAGCAGTTTGGGGGCGGTTTGGGGTGGCGCCACTGAAGCTTTCTTT.

The chain is built from TRBV6-5 and TRBJ1-2; 7 bases match TRBD1. Germline lookup yields CDR1 MNHEY and CDR2 SVGAGI. V gave up 5 bases and J gave up 6 bases; unmatched junction bases: 12. CDR3 size: 15 residues. The CDR3 region is CASSPDRVNTHGYTF. For the CDR3, the DNA is TGTGCCAGCAGTCCCGACAGGGTAAATACACATGGCTACACCTTC.

V gene TRBV7-9 combines with J gene TRBJ2-4; TRBD1 is a possible D gene (6 bases). Germline V gives CDR1 SEHNR, CDR2 FQNEAQ (reference sequence). CDR3 length: 17 amino acids. Trimming stripped 5 bases from V and 0 bases from J, with 17 bases between. CDR3 nucleotides: TGTGCCAGCAGCGTCTACAGGGATTATCTAGCCAAAAACATTCAGTACTTC. It is translated as CASSVYRDYLAKNIQYF.

The chain links TRBV28 to TRBJ1-1, with TRBD1 as a possible D gene (6 bases). This CDR3 is built from 12 residues. Germline values: CDR1 MDHEN, CDR2 SYDVKM. The V and J ends lost 2 bases and 5 bases respectively, with 6 bases between them. The CDR3 here is CASSLRGTEAFF. The CDR3, as DNA: TGTGCCAGCAGTTTAAGGGGGACTGAAGCTTTCTTT.